This TCR beta chain was identified during a study of T-cell memory formation after mild COVID-19. Using its own MiXCR run on the 5' RACE reads, TCRdb lists one record per CDR3 protein. The table lists 13,000 or so distinct CDR3 sequences, 13% to 15% of them singletons. Trimming shortened V by 2 bases and J by 3 bases, and 7 bases separated the two germline ends. CDR3 size: 13 residues. Germline-derived CDR1 and CDR2 are MNHNY and SVGAGI (reference sequence). Sequencing input: PBMCs or a T cell subset sorted from them (not recorded which). This receptor was taken from a man aged 18 to 29 who had mild COVID-19 (a few samples of this study predate the infection). Cell type and time point are not known. The chain employs TRBV6-6 and TRBJ1-1; the D gene is possibly TRBD1 (5 bases). The DNA for the CDR3 is TGTGCCAGCAGTTACCCGGGGGACACTGAAGCTTTCTTT. It codes for CASSYPGDTEAFF.